Listed below are T cell receptor beta chains from one sample, sequenced in a study of cytotoxic CD8 clonotypes in ibrutinib-treated CLL. TCRdb keeps only in-frame clones here, not all; method: immunoSEQ multiplex PCR. The sample holds 250,000 to 350,000 clones, approximately 76% seen once. Specimen: PBMCs, collected at disease progression, from a patient treated with ibrutinib. These receptors were collected from a human donor with chronic lymphocytic leukemia. The CDR3 runs from the conserved cysteine through the conserved F or W. A D gene is named only where the DNA matches it firmly. Size tells how often a clone was seen (once, few, many) or the class of an expanded clone, and some rows leave it out.

len	v_gene	j_gene	abundance	d_gene	CDR3nt	CDR3aa
16	TRBV27	TRBJ2-6	NA	NA	TGTGCCAGCAGCAACCTACAGAGCTCTGGGGCCAACGTCCTGACTTTC	CASSNLQSSGANVLTF
17	TRBV27	TRBJ2-7	NA	TRBD1	TGTGCCAGCAGTTTGCTTGCCTCACCGGGACAGGGCTTCGAGCAGTACTTC	CASSLLASPGQGFEQYF
12	TRBV19	TRBJ2-7	NA	NA	TGTGCCAGCTCTCCCAGGGGCAGCGAGCAGTACTTC	CASSPRGSEQYF
16	TRBV28	TRBJ1-2	few	TRBD1	TGTGCCAGCAGTTCTCTCGGGACAGGGTTGGACTATGGCTACACCTTC	CASSSLGTGLDYGYTF
14	TRBV7-9	TRBJ1-2	NA	NA	TGTGCCAGCAGCTTAGGCCAAGGGATCCGCGGCTACACCTTC	CASSLGQGIRGYTF
14	TRBV4-1	TRBJ2-3	few	TRBD1	TGCGCCAGCAGCCAAGGACAGGGCCCAGATACGCAGTATTTT	CASSQGQGPDTQYF
16	TRBV9	TRBJ2-3	NA	TRBD1	TGTGCCAGCAGCCTCAGGGACAGGTTTAGCACAGATACGCAGTATTTT	CASSLRDRFSTDTQYF
18	TRBV2	TRBJ1-4	NA	TRBD1	TGTGCCAGCAGTTTCCTGACAGGGCCCTTCGGGAAAGATGAAAAACTGTTTTTT	CASSFLTGPFGKDEKLFF
17	TRBV29-1	TRBJ2-3	once	TRBD2	TGCAGCGTCAGTCGGACTAGCGGGAGGGCCAGCACAGATACGCAGTATTTT	CSVSRTSGRASTDTQYF
15	TRBV5-1	TRBJ2-3	NA	NA	TGCGCCAGCAGCCGTAGGACAGAGAAAACAGATACGCAGTATTTT	CASSRRTEKTDTQYF
13	TRBV5-8	TRBJ2-1	few	NA	TGTGCCAGCAGCGGACGAGGGTACAATGAGCAGTTCTTC	CASSGRGYNEQFF
14	TRBV5-4	TRBJ2-7	NA	TRBD2	TGTGCCAGCAGCTCCCAGGGACTACCCTACGAGCAGTACTTC	CASSSQGLPYEQYF
17	TRBV6-4	TRBJ1-5	NA	TRBD1	TGTGCCAGCAGCCGACAGGGTAGTGGATATAGCAATCAGCCCCAGCATTTT	CASSRQGSGYSNQPQHF
14	TRBV13	TRBJ2-7	once	NA	TGTGCCAGCAGCTTAGCCCTTGGGATTACGGGGCAGTACTTC	CASSLALGITGQYF
12	TRBV5-4	TRBJ2-7	few	NA	TGTGCCAGCAGCTTAGGCCCCTCCGAGCAGTACTTC	CASSLGPSEQYF
16	TRBV7-9	TRBJ2-2	NA	TRBD1	TGTGCCAGCAGCCCAGGCAGGGGGCCGAACACCGGGGAGCTGTTTTTT	CASSPGRGPNTGELFF
12	TRBV10-3	TRBJ1-2	few	NA	TGTGCCACCAGGGCACAGTCCTATGGCTACACCTTC	CATRAQSYGYTF
15	TRBV6-6	TRBJ2-2	NA	TRBD1	TGTGCCAGCACCTACAGGGGACAGAACACCGGGGAGCTGTTTTTT	CASTYRGQNTGELFF
14	TRBV4-3	TRBJ2-7	NA	TRBD1	TGCGCCAGCAGCCCCGACAGGGTTTCCTACGAGCAGTACTTC	CASSPDRVSYEQYF
16	TRBV21-1	TRBJ2-3	NA	NA	TGTGCCAGCAGCAATAAGGGCGGGAGGGAAGCAGATACGCAGTATTTT	CASSNKGGREADTQYF
15	TRBV7-3	TRBJ2-2	few	NA	TGTGCCAGCAGCCCCGTCGGCACACGGGGCGGGGAGCTGTTTTTT	CASSPVGTRGGELFF
14	TRBV29-1	TRBJ1-4	NA	NA	TGCAGCGTTGAAGGGACATCAACTAATGAAAAACTGTTTTTT	CSVEGTSTNEKLFF
14	TRBV7-2	TRBJ2-5	NA	NA	TGTGCCAGCAGCTCCCAGGCGCCTCAAGAGACCCAGTACTTC	CASSSQAPQETQYF
12	TRBV29-1	TRBJ1-1	NA	NA	TGCAGCGTTGAAGGGAGGGGCGATTGCGCTTTCTTT	CSVEGRGDCAFF
14	TRBV5-1	TRBJ2-1	NA	TRBD2	TGCGCCAGCAGACGAATAGCGGGAATAAATGAGCAGTTCTTC	CASRRIAGINEQFF
19	TRBV2	TRBJ2-2	NA	NA	TGTGCCAGCAGTGGGCAGGTTTTAGCGGTTCGGGCGAACACCGGGGAGCTGTTTTTT	CASSGQVLAVRANTGELFF
15	TRBV11-2	TRBJ1-1	once	NA	TGTGCCAGCAGCTTAGTGTGGTCCGGGACACAAGGAGCTTTCTTT	CASSLVWSGTQGAFF
15	TRBV6-1	TRBJ2-7	NA	TRBD1	TGTGCCAGCAGTTCGACAGGGGCCTACGAGTTCGAGCAGTACTTC	CASSSTGAYEFEQYF
11	TRBV6-1	TRBJ1-1	NA	TRBD1	TGTGCCATCAGGGGGTTCACTGAAGCTTTCTTT	CAIRGFTEAFF
14	TRBV4-1	TRBJ1-5	NA	NA	TGCGCCAGCAGCCAAGATCCCGAGTGGCAGCCCCAGCATTTT	CASSQDPEWQPQHF